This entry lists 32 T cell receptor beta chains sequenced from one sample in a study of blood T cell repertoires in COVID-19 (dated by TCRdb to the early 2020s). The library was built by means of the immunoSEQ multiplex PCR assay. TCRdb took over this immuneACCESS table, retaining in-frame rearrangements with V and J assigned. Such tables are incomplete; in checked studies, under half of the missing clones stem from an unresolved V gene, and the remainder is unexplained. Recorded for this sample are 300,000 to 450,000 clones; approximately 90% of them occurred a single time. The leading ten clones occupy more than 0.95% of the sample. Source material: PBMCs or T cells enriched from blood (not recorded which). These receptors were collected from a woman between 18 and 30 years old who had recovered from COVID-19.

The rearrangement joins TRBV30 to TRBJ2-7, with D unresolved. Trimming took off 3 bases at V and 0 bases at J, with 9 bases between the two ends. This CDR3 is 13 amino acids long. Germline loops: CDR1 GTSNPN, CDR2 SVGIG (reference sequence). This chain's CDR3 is CAWSYPSSYEQYF. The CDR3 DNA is TGTGCCTGGAGCTACCCAAGCTCCTACGAGCAGTACTTC.

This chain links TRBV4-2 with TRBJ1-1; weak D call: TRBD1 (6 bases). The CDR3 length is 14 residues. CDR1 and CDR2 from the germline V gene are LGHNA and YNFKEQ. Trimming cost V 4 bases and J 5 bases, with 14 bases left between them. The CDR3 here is CASSPPQGWTEAFF. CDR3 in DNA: TGTGCCAGCAGCCCCCCGCAGGGGTGGACTGAAGCTTTCTTT.

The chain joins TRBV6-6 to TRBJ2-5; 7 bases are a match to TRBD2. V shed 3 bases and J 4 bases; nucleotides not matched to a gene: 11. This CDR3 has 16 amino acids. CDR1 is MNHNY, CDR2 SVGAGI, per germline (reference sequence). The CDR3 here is CASSYRLGGTGETQYF. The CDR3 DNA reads TGTGCCAGCAGTTATAGGTTGGGGGGGACGGGAGAGACCCAGTACTTC.

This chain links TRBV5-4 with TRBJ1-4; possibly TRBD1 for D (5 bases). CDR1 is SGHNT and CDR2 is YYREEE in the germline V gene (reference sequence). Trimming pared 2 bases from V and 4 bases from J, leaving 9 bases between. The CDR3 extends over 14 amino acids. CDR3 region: CASSLGEGNEKLFF. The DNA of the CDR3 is TGTGCCAGCAGCTTAGGGGAGGGTAATGAAAAACTGTTTTTT.

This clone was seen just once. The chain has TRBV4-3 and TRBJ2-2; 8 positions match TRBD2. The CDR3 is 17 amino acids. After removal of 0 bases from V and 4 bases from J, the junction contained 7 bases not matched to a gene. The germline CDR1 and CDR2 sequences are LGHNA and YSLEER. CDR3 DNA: TGCGCCAGCAGCCAAGATTTGGTAGCGGGGTTCACCGGGGAGCTGTTTTTT. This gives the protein CASSQDLVAGFTGELFF.

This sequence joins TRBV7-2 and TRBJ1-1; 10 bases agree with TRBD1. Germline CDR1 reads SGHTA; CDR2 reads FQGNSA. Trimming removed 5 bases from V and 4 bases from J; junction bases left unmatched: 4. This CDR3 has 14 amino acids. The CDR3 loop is CASSPWTGGTEAFF. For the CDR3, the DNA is TGTGCCAGCAGCCCCTGGACAGGGGGCACTGAAGCTTTCTTT.

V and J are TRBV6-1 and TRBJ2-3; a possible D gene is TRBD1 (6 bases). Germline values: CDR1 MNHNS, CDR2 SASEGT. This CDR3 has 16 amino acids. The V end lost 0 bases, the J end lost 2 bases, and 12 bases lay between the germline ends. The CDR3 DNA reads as TGTGCCAGCAGTGAAGCTTGGCAGGGACACACAGATACGCAGTATTTT. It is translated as CASSEAWQGHTDTQYF.

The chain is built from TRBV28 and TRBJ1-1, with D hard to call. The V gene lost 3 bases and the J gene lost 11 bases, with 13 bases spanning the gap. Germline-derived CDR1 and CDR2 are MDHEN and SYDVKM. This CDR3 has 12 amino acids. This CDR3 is CASSLWRELAFF. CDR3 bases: TGTGCCAGCAGTTTGTGGAGGGAGTTGGCTTTCTTT.

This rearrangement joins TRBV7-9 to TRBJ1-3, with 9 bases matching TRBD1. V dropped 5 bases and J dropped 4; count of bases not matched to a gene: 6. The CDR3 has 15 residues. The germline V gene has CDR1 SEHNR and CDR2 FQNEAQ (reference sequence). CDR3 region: CASSGRTGDGNTIYF. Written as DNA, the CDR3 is TGTGCCAGCAGCGGGAGGACAGGGGACGGAAACACCATATATTTT.

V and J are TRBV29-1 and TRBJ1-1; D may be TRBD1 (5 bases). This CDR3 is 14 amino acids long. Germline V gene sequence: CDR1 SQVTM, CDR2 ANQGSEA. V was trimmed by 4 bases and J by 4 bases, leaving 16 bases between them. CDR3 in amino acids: CSVVPSGRPTEAFF. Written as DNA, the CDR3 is TGCAGCGTTGTACCGTCAGGGCGGCCCACTGAAGCTTTCTTT.

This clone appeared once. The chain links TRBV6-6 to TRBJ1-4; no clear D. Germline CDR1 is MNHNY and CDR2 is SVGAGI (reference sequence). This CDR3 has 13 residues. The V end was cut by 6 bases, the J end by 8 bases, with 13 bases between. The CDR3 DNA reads TGTGCCAGCAGGGGCCGAGGACTCGAAAAACTGTTTTTT. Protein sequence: CASRGRGLEKLFF.

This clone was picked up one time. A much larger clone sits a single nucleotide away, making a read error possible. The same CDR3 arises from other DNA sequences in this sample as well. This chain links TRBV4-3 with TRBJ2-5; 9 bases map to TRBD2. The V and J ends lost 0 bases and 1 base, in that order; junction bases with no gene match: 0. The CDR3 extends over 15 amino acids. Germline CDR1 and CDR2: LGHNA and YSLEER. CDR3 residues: CASSQERGGQETQYF. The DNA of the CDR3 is TGCGCCAGCAGCCAAGAGCGGGGGGGCCAAGAGACCCAGTACTTC.

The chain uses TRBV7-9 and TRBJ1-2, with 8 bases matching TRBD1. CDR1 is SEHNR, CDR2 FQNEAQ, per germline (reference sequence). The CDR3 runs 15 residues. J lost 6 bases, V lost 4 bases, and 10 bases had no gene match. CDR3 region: CASSSRTGRPNGYTF. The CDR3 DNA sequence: TGTGCCAGCAGCTCGAGGACAGGGCGACCTAATGGCTACACCTTC.

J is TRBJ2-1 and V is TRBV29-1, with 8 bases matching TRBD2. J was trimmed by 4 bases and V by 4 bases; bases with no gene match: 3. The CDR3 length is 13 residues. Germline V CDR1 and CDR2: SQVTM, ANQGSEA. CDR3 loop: CSVAGGLYNEQFF. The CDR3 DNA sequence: TGCAGCGTTGCGGGGGGGTTGTACAATGAGCAGTTCTTC.

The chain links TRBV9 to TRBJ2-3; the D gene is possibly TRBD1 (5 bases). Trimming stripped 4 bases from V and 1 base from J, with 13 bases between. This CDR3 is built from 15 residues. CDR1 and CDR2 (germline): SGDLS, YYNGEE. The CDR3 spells CASSPAQGGTDTQYF. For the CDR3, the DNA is TGTGCCAGCAGCCCAGCCCAGGGTGGCACAGATACGCAGTATTTT.

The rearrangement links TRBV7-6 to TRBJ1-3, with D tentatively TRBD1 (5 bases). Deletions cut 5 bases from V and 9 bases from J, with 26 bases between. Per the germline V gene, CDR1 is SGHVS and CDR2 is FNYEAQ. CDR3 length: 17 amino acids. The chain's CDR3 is CASSPRTGRGGLGTIYF. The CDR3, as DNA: TGTGCCAGCAGCCCACGGACCGGGAGGGGAGGCTTAGGCACCATATATTTT.

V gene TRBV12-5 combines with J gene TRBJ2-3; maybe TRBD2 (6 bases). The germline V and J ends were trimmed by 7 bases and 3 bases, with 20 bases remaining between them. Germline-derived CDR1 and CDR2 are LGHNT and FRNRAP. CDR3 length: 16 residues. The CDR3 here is CASARYAGMGTDTQYF. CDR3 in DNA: TGTGCTAGTGCCCGGTACGCGGGGATGGGGACAGATACGCAGTATTTT.

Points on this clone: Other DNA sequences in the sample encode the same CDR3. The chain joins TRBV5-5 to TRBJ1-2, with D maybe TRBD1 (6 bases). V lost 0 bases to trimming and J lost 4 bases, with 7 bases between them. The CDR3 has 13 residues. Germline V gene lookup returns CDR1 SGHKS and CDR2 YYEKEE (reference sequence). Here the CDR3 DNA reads TGTGCCAGCAGCTTGGAAGGGGGCTATGGCTACACCTTC. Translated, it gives CASSLEGGYGYTF.

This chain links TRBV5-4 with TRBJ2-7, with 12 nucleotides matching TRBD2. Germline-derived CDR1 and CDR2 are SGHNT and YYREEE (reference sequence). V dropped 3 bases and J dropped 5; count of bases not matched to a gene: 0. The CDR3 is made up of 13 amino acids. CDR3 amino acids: CASSWTSGDEQYF. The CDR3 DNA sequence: TGTGCCAGCAGCTGGACTAGCGGGGACGAGCAGTACTTC.

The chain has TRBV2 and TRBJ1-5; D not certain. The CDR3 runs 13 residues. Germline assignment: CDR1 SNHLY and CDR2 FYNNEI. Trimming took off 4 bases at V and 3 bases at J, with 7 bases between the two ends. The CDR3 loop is CASSVAVNQPQHF. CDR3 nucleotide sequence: TGTGCCAGCAGTGTGGCTGTCAATCAGCCCCAGCATTTT.

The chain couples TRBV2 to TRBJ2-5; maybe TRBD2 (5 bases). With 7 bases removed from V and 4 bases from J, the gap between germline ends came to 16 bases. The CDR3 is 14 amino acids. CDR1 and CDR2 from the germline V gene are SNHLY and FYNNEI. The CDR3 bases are TGTGCCAGCACCCGAAGAAGGGCGGGAGAGACCCAGTACTTC. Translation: CASTRRRAGETQYF.

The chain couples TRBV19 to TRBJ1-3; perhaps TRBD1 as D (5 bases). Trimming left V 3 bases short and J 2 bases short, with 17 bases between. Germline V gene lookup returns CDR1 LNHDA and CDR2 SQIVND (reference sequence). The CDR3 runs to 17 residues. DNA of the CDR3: TGTGCCAGTAGTATTCAGGGCAGTCTCAAGACTGGAAACACCATATATTTT. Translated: CASSIQGSLKTGNTIYF.

The CDR3 spells CASSLESPRYSYEQYF. The CDR3 region has the DNA TGTGCCAGCAGCTTAGAATCCCCCCGCTACTCCTACGAGCAGTACTTC. J is TRBJ2-7 and V is TRBV7-9; D call uncertain. This CDR3 spans 16 amino acids. V lost 1 base, J lost 0 bases, and 13 bases lay in between. In germline, CDR1 is SEHNR, CDR2 FQNEAQ (reference sequence).

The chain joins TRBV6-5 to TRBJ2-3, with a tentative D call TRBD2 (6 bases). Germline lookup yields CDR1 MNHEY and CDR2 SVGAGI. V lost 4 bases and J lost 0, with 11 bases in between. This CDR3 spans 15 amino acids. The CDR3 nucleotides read TGTGCCAGCAGTTCCAGCGGGTCTAGCACAGATACGCAGTATTTT. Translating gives CASSSSGSSTDTQYF.

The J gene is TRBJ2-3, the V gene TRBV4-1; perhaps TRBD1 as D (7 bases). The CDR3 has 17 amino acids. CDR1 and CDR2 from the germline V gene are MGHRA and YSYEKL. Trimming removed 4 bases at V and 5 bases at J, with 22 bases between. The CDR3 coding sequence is TGCGCCAGCAGCCGTACAAACTCAGGGGGGCGCGTAGATACGCAGTATTTT. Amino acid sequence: CASSRTNSGGRVDTQYF.

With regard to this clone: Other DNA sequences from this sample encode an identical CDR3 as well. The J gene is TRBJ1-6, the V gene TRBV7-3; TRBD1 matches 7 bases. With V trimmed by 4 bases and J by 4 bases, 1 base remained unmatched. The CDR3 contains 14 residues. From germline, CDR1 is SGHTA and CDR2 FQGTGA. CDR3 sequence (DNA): TGTGCCAGCAGCTGGGGACAGTATAATTCACCCCTCCACTTT. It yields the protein CASSWGQYNSPLHF.

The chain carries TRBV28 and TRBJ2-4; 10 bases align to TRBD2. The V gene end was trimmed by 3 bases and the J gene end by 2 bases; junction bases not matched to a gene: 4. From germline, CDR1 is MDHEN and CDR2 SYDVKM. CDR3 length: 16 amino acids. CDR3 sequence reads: CASSFIAGGSKNIQYF. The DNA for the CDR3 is TGTGCCAGCAGTTTCATAGCGGGGGGATCCAAAAACATTCAGTACTTC.

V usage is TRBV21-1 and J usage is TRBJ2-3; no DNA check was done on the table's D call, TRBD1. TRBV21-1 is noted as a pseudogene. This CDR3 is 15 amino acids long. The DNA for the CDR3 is TGTGCCAGCAGAACAGGGGCCCTTAGCACAGATACGCAGTATTTT. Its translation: CASRTGALSTDTQYF.

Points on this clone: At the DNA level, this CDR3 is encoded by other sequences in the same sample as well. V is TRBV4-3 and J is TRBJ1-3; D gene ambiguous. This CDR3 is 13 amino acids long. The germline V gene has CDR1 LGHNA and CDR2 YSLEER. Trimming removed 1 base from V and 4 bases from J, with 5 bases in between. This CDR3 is CASSQVLGNTIYF. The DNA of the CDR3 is TGCGCCAGCAGCCAAGTATTGGGAAACACCATATATTTT.

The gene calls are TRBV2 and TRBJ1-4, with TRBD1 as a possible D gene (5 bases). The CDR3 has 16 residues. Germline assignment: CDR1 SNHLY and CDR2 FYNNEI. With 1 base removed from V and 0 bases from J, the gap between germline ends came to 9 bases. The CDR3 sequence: CASSEGDSATNEKLFF. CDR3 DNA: TGTGCCAGCAGTGAAGGTGACAGTGCAACTAATGAAAAACTGTTTTTT.

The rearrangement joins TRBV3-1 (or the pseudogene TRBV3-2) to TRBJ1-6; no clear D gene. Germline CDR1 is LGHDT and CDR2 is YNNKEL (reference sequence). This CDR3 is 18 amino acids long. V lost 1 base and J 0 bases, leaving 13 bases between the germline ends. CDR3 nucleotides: TGTGCCAGCAGCCAAGGGTGGCAGATCAGCTCCTATAATTCACCCCTCCACTTT. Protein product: CASSQGWQISSYNSPLHF.

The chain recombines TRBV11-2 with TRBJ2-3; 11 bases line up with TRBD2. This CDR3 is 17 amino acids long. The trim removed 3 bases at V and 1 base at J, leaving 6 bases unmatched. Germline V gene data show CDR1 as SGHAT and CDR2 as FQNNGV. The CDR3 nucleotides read TGTGCCAGCAGCTTCCTAGCGGGGGGCCGTCGCACAGATACGCAGTATTTT. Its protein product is CASSFLAGGRRTDTQYF.